Each of the 24 T cell receptor beta chains below was sequenced from the same sample in a study of shared clonotypes between healthy human individuals. Assay: immunoSEQ multiplex PCR; the TCRdb copy retains only in-frame clones and omits some. There are 2 million to 2.5 million clones in the sample; approximately 94% occur only once, and 0.13% lies in the top ten. The sequenced sample was naive CD4+ T cells sorted from blood. The subset denotes: CD45RA+ positively selected. These receptors all come from a man between 18 and 29 years old in good health.

The chain is built from TRBV28 and TRBJ2-7; D is perhaps TRBD1 (6 bases). Between the trimmed V and J ends, which lost 6 bases and 4 bases, there was a span of 13 bases. Germline V gene lookup returns CDR1 MDHEN and CDR2 SYDVKM. The CDR3 contains 13 residues. The CDR3 nucleotides read TGTGCCAGCAGAAAACAGGGACGTTACGAGCAGTACTTC. Translated, it gives CASRKQGRYEQYF.

This clone came up once. J is TRBJ2-3 and V is TRBV27; 11 bases map to TRBD2. V was clipped by 8 bases and J by 4 bases; unmatched bases: 5. The CDR3 totals 14 residues. CDR1 MNHEY and CDR2 SMNVEV come from the germline V gene (reference sequence). In DNA form, the CDR3 reads TGTGCCAGCGGTCTAGCGGGGGGACCAGATACGCAGTATTTT. This gives the protein CASGLAGGPDTQYF.

This chain joins TRBV18 and TRBJ2-7, with 7 bases aligning to TRBD1. The CDR3 loop spans 15 amino acids. V shed 3 bases, J shed 3 bases, and the junction held 8 bases outside the gene matches. Germline V gene sequence: CDR1 KGHSH, CDR2 LQKENI. This chain's CDR3 is CASSPLPGQLYEQYF. CDR3 sequence (DNA): TGTGCCAGCTCACCTCTACCGGGACAGCTCTACGAGCAGTACTTC.

This chain joins TRBV28 and TRBJ1-2, with TRBD1 identical over 8 bases. This CDR3 has 14 amino acids. From germline, CDR1 is MDHEN and CDR2 SYDVKM. After removal of 6 bases from V and 4 bases from J, the junction contained 7 bases not matched to a gene. The CDR3 nucleotides are TGTGCCAGCAGAACGGGACAGGCTGTCTATGGCTACACCTTC. Translation gives CASRTGQAVYGYTF.

The CDR3 nucleotides are TGTGCCACCTGCCCCGGACAGGGTTACCAGCCCCAGCATTTT. Protein product: CATCPGQGYQPQHF. The chain employs TRBV19 and TRBJ1-5; 8 bases line up with TRBD1. CDR1 LNHDA and CDR2 SQIVND come from the germline V gene (reference sequence). The trim removed 10 bases at V and 7 bases at J, leaving 12 bases unmatched. The CDR3 consists of 14 residues.

As for this clone: The sample holds other DNA sequences that translate to the same CDR3. The chain recombines TRBV11-2 with TRBJ2-7, with 7 positions matching TRBD2. The CDR3 length is 14 residues. The V gene's germline CDR1 is SGHAT and CDR2 FQNNGV. The V and J ends lost 1 base and 2 bases, in that order; junction bases with no gene match: 2. The CDR3 nucleotides read TGTGCCAGCAGCTTAGGGCTAGCGGCCTACGAGCAGTACTTC. It translates to CASSLGLAAYEQYF.

J is TRBJ2-3 and V is TRBV18; TRBD2 matches at 15 bases. The junction had 10 bases not matched to a gene; V was cut back by 6 bases and J by 6 bases. The CDR3 runs to 17 residues. Germline CDR1 KGHSH, CDR2 LQKENI. CDR3 sequence: CASSPRTSGRAEDTQYF. The DNA of the CDR3 is TGTGCCAGCTCCCCTAGGACTAGCGGGAGGGCCGAGGATACGCAGTATTTT. Full variable domain (remainder filled in from reference TRBV18 and TRBJ2-3): NAGVMQNPRHLVRRRGQEARLRCSPMKGHSHVYWYRQLPEEGLKFMVYLQKENIIDESGMPKERFSAEFPKEGPSILRIQQVVRGDSAAYFCASSPRTSGRAEDTQYFGPGTRLTVL.

The chain uses TRBV6-6 and TRBJ1-6, with 9 bases aligning to TRBD1. The CDR3 contains 16 residues. V was pared by 6 bases and J by 1 base, with 4 bases of the junction left unmatched. CDR1 MNHNY and CDR2 SVGAGI come from the germline V gene (reference sequence). The CDR3 nucleotides are TGTGCCAGCAGGGGACAGGGAAGGTCCTATAATTCACCCCTCCACTTT. Translation gives CASRGQGRSYNSPLHF.

This clone was counted once. The genes are TRBV30 and TRBJ2-7, with D uncertain. Germline lookup yields CDR1 GTSNPN and CDR2 SVGIG (reference sequence). V was shortened by 4 bases and J by 1 base, with 11 bases between the two germline ends. The CDR3 is made up of 13 amino acids. The CDR3 loop is CAWMSGISYEQYF. The CDR3 coding sequence is TGTGCCTGGATGTCAGGAATTTCCTACGAGCAGTACTTC.

The V call is TRBV5-5, the J call TRBJ1-6; perhaps TRBD1 as D (5 bases). Deletions cut 4 bases from V and 10 bases from J, with 18 bases between. The CDR3 loop spans 15 amino acids. CDR1 and CDR2 from the germline V gene are SGHKS and YYEKEE (reference sequence). Here the CDR3 DNA reads TGTGCCAGCAGCCCAGACAGTTACTCCCCCTCACCCCTCCACTTT. It translates to CASSPDSYSPSPLHF.

The rearrangement uses TRBV14 and TRBJ2-7; no firm D call. In germline, CDR1 is SGHDN, CDR2 FVKESK. The CDR3 has 13 amino acids. V lost 1 base and J lost 2, with 6 bases in between. CDR3 loop: CASSQVSTYEQYF. DNA of the CDR3: TGTGCCAGCAGCCAAGTTTCCACCTACGAGCAGTACTTC.

V usage is TRBV27 and J usage is TRBJ2-7; 11 nucleotides agree with TRBD2. The germline V gene has CDR1 MNHEY and CDR2 SMNVEV (reference sequence). V lost 6 bases to trimming and J lost 1 base; unmatched junction nucleotides: 5. The length of the CDR3 is 15 residues. For the CDR3, the DNA is TGTGCCAGCAGCATAGCGGGGGGGACGTCCTACGAGCAGTACTTC. Translated: CASSIAGGTSYEQYF.

This chain uses TRBV5-1 with TRBJ2-2; a weak D match, TRBD2 (5 bases). Trimming removed 0 bases at V and 7 bases at J, with 13 bases between. CDR1 and CDR2 from the germline V gene are SGHRS and YFSETQ. This CDR3 has 15 amino acids. This CDR3 reads CASSLGGSYIGELFF. The CDR3 DNA follows: TGCGCCAGCAGCTTGGGAGGGAGCTACATCGGGGAGCTGTTTTTT.

The table lists this clone with a count of one. The rearrangement links TRBV6-1 to TRBJ2-7, with D possibly being TRBD1 (5 bases). Deletions cut 6 bases from V and 6 bases from J, with 15 bases between. Germline CDR1 reads MNHNS; CDR2 reads SASEGT. The CDR3 contains 13 residues. CDR3 DNA: TGTGCCAGCAGAGCCGTTACAGGTAGCGAGCAGTACTTC. It specifies CASRAVTGSEQYF.

V usage is TRBV4-2 and J usage is TRBJ2-5; 9 bases match TRBD2. CDR3 length: 16 amino acids. V lost 0 bases, J lost 4 bases, and 6 bases stayed unmatched. Germline CDR1 LGHNA, CDR2 YNFKEQ. Here the CDR3 reads CASSQDGAGGGETQYF. The CDR3 DNA reads TGTGCCAGCAGCCAAGACGGAGCGGGGGGAGGAGAGACCCAGTACTTC.

This clone showed up just once. The same CDR3 is also encoded by other DNA sequences in this sample. This chain links TRBV9 with TRBJ2-5; 14 bases are shared with TRBD2. Germline CDR1 reads SGDLS; CDR2 reads YYNGEE. J was trimmed by 5 bases and V by 3 bases; bases with no gene match: 6. The CDR3 is 16 amino acids. CDR3 nucleotide sequence: TGTGCCAGCAGCGCTAGACTAGCGGGAGGGCAGGAGACCCAGTACTTC. It is translated as CASSARLAGGQETQYF.

The chain links TRBV2 to TRBJ1-1; 7 positions agree with TRBD1. The germline V gene has CDR1 SNHLY and CDR2 FYNNEI. With V trimmed by 0 bases and J by 7 bases, 8 bases remained unmatched. This CDR3 is built from 15 residues. The CDR3 coding sequence is TGTGCCAGCAGTGAAGCGCTTATCAGGGGGAGTGAAGCTTTCTTT. It codes for CASSEALIRGSEAFF.

The rearrangement links TRBV7-2 to TRBJ1-4, with D possibly TRBD1 on 5 matching bases. There are 14 residues in the CDR3. V was clipped by 3 bases and J by 5 bases, with 10 bases between them. Germline V lookup: CDR1 SGHTA, CDR2 FQGNSA. The CDR3 reads CASSLGRANEKLFF. The CDR3 bases are TGTGCCAGCAGCTTGGGGCGGGCAAATGAAAAACTGTTTTTT.

V and J are TRBV6-6 and TRBJ2-3; D is undetermined. This CDR3 has 14 amino acids. Per germline, CDR1 MNHNY and CDR2 SVGAGI (reference sequence). The V end was cut by 6 bases, the J end by 2 bases, with 12 bases between. The CDR3 loop reads CASRRNPTTDTQYF. The CDR3, as DNA: TGTGCCAGCAGGCGGAACCCCACCACAGATACGCAGTATTTT.

The genes are TRBV29-1 and TRBJ1-2; a weak D match, TRBD1 (6 bases). Looked up from germline, CDR1 is SQVTM and CDR2 is ANQGSEA. The CDR3 length is 13 residues. Trimming stripped 4 bases from V and 0 bases from J, with 9 bases between. The CDR3 DNA reads TGCAGCGTTGGACGGGACACTAACTATGGCTACACCTTC. Translation gives CSVGRDTNYGYTF.

This clone was seen a single time. J is TRBJ2-3 and V is TRBV4-1; 13 positions match TRBD2. In germline, CDR1 is MGHRA, CDR2 YSYEKL. The V segment lost 3 bases and the J segment 7 bases; nucleotides outside the gene matches: 10. This CDR3 region has 17 residues. In DNA, the CDR3 is TGCGCCAGCAGCCATGGAGGGACTAGCGGGACCTCCTATACGCAGTATTTT. The encoded protein is CASSHGGTSGTSYTQYF.

The chain couples TRBV18 to TRBJ2-7, with TRBD2 identical over 7 bases. Germline V CDR1 and CDR2: KGHSH, LQKENI. The CDR3 has 15 amino acids. The junction had 12 bases not matched to a gene; V was cut back by 6 bases and J by 4 bases. CDR3 nucleotide sequence: TGTGCCAGCTCCCCGGCGGCTAGCGGAGAATACGAGCAGTACTTC. Its translation: CASSPAASGEYEQYF. Variable domain in full (rest from reference TRBV18 and TRBJ2-7): NAGVMQNPRHLVRRRGQEARLRCSPMKGHSHVYWYRQLPEEGLKFMVYLQKENIIDESGMPKERFSAEFPKEGPSILRIQQVVRGDSAAYFCASSPAASGEYEQYFGPGTRLTVT.

This clone was seen once. V is TRBV5-1 and J is TRBJ1-3; unclear D gene. Per germline, CDR1 SGHRS and CDR2 YFSETQ. The CDR3 totals 14 residues. V lost 4 bases and J 2 bases, leaving 10 bases between the germline ends. Here the CDR3 DNA reads TGCGCCAGCAGCCCCCCCAGCCCTGGAAACACCATATATTTT. Translating gives CASSPPSPGNTIYF.

This rearrangement joins TRBV7-2 to TRBJ1-2, with 7 bases matching TRBD1. There are 13 residues in the CDR3. CDR1 is SGHTA and CDR2 is FQGNSA in the germline V gene. With V trimmed by 7 bases and J by 2 bases, 4 bases remained unmatched. CDR3 loop: CASTQGVNYGYTF. Written as DNA, the CDR3 is TGTGCCAGCACCCAGGGGGTCAACTATGGCTACACCTTC.